The 20 T cell receptor beta chains given below trace back to one sample, sequenced in a study of blood T cell repertoires in COVID-19. The protocol was immunoSEQ multiplex PCR, while the TCRdb copy is restricted to in-frame clones and leaves out a portion. This table has roughly 97,000 clones, 75% to 85% appearing once. Source material: peripheral blood. The source of these receptors is a man aged 55 to 70 with acute or convalescent COVID-19.

This chain connects TRBV13 to TRBJ1-4; D uncertain. Per the germline V gene, CDR1 is PRHDT and CDR2 is FYEKMQ (reference sequence). Between the trimmed V and J ends, which lost 2 bases and 3 bases, there was a span of 10 bases. The CDR3 covers 15 residues. The CDR3 is CASSLRGRANEKLFF. The CDR3 DNA reads TGTGCCAGCAGCTTACGAGGGAGAGCTAATGAAAAACTGTTTTTT.

Regarding this clone: One end of the junction does not line up with germline, which may come from a read error. CDR3 in amino acids: CATSKAGVNAGELFF. CDR3 DNA sequence: TGTGCCACCAGTAAAGCAGGGGTGAACGCCGGGGAGCTGTTTTTT. The V and J genes are TRBV24-1 and TRBJ2-2; a weak D match, TRBD1 (6 bases). The CDR3 is made up of 15 amino acids. The germline V gene has CDR1 KGHDR and CDR2 SFDVKD.

The chain is built from TRBV5-1 and TRBJ2-2; 11 bases match TRBD2. The CDR3 consists of 15 residues. With V trimmed by 5 bases and J by 9 bases, 9 bases remained unmatched. Per germline, CDR1 SGHRS and CDR2 YFSETQ. In nucleotides, the CDR3 is TGCGCCAGCAGTCTAGCGGGGGGTATGTACCGGGAGCTGTTTTTT. Translating it yields CASSLAGGMYRELFF.

The chain couples TRBV6-5 to TRBJ2-1; D remains ambiguous. CDR1 is MNHEY and CDR2 is SVGAGI in the germline V gene. V was shortened by 7 bases and J by 1 base, with 8 bases between the two germline ends. The CDR3 contains 13 residues. This CDR3 reads CASILSSYNEQFF. The CDR3 nucleotides are TGTGCCAGCATTCTGAGTTCCTACAATGAGCAGTTCTTC.

The chain is built from TRBV6-4 and TRBJ1-2; possible D gene TRBD1, 6 bases. Germline CDR1 is MRHNA and CDR2 is SNTAGT. V was clipped by 10 bases and J by 4 bases, with 13 bases between them. There are 12 residues in the CDR3. The CDR3 nucleotides read TGTGCCATTACGGACAGACTCTATGGCTACACCTTC. Translating gives CAITDRLYGYTF.

The chain couples TRBV18 to TRBJ1-5; a possible D gene is TRBD1 (6 bases). Per germline, CDR1 KGHSH and CDR2 LQKENI. Trimming stripped 5 bases from V and 0 bases from J, with 14 bases between. This CDR3 contains 16 residues. CDR3 protein: CASSTRQAYSNQPQHF. The CDR3 nucleotides are TGTGCCAGCTCAACTAGACAGGCATATAGCAATCAGCCCCAGCATTTT.

This clone was seen once. The chain uses TRBV3-1 (or the pseudogene TRBV3-2) and TRBJ1-2, with a tentative D call TRBD1 (5 bases). The CDR3 contains 13 residues. Deletions cut 2 bases from V and 10 bases from J, with 14 bases between. Germline CDR1 LGHDT, CDR2 YNNKEL (reference sequence). The CDR3 coding sequence is TGTGCCAGCAGCCAATTGGGACTGCTCGACTACACCTTC. It is translated as CASSQLGLLDYTF.

V and J are TRBV4-3 and TRBJ2-4, with 7 bases fitting TRBD1. J lost 0 bases, V lost 0 bases, and 11 bases had no gene match. The CDR3 spans 19 residues. From germline, CDR1 is LGHNA and CDR2 YSLEER. The chain's CDR3 is CASSQDRIPGQIAKNIQYF. The CDR3 region has the DNA TGCGCCAGCAGCCAAGACCGAATTCCGGGACAGATAGCCAAAAACATTCAGTACTTC.

The gene calls are TRBV5-1 and TRBJ2-2, with a weak D call TRBD1 (6 bases). The CDR3 contains 13 residues. CDR1 is SGHRS and CDR2 is YFSETQ in the germline V gene. V lost 4 bases and J lost 5, with 9 bases in between. The CDR3 is CASSHQGTGELFF. The DNA for the CDR3 is TGCGCCAGCAGCCACCAGGGGACCGGGGAGCTGTTTTTT.

This chain connects TRBV12-3 or TRBV12-4 to TRBJ1-1; no clear D. The CDR3 has 12 residues. V lost 3 bases and J 11 bases, leaving 13 bases between the germline ends. CDR3 coding DNA: TGTGCCAGCAGTTTTGCCGACCTACAGGCTTTCTTT. Translating it yields CASSFADLQAFF.

This chain joins TRBV2 and TRBJ1-6; 9 bases are a match to TRBD1. The V gene end was trimmed by 8 bases and the J gene end by 4 bases; junction bases not matched to a gene: 6. The germline V gene has CDR1 SNHLY and CDR2 FYNNEI. The CDR3 contains 15 residues. As DNA, the CDR3 is TGTGCCAGCGGGGGACAGGGTGATTATAATTCACCCCTCCACTTT. This encodes CASGGQGDYNSPLHF.

The chain combines TRBV5-1 with TRBJ2-5; D may be TRBD2 (6 bases). Per germline, CDR1 SGHRS and CDR2 YFSETQ. The CDR3 has 14 amino acids. V lost 3 bases and J lost 2, with 11 bases in between. CDR3 sequence reads: CASSSGSTQETQYF. CDR3 nucleotide sequence: TGCGCCAGCAGCTCCGGGAGCACACAAGAGACCCAGTACTTC.

This clone was found once. J is TRBJ2-5 and V is TRBV7-9; TRBD2 might be the D (6 bases). The CDR3 consists of 15 residues. In germline, CDR1 is SEHNR, CDR2 FQNEAQ (reference sequence). V lost 2 bases, J lost 3 bases, and 13 bases lay in between. The DNA for the CDR3 is TGTGCCAGCAGCTTACTAGCGTCGGTGAAAGAGACCCAGTACTTC. It codes for CASSLLASVKETQYF.

The rearrangement joins TRBV6-5 to TRBJ2-7; 7 bases fit TRBD1. The CDR3 runs 15 residues. Germline-derived CDR1 and CDR2 are MNHEY and SVGAGI. V shed 5 bases and J 0 bases; nucleotides not matched to a gene: 7. Written as DNA, the CDR3 is TGTGCCAGCAGTCCTCCGGGACAGATCTCCTACGAGCAGTACTTC. As protein: CASSPPGQISYEQYF.

The chain carries TRBV5-1 and TRBJ2-5; 7 bases line up with TRBD1. With V trimmed by 2 bases and J by 5 bases, 6 bases remained unmatched. In germline, CDR1 is SGHRS, CDR2 YFSETQ. CDR3 size: 14 residues. CDR3 sequence reads: CASSFGKQGETQYF. The CDR3 coding sequence is TGCGCCAGCAGCTTTGGAAAACAGGGGGAGACCCAGTACTTC.

The CDR3 DNA reads TGTGCCAGCAGTGTGGGACCGGGACTCCCCTCAGAAGATACGCAGTATTTT. Translated, it gives CASSVGPGLPSEDTQYF. The genes are TRBV6-1 and TRBJ2-3; D may be TRBD2 (6 bases). V lost 4 bases, J lost 5 bases, and 22 bases lay in between. CDR1 is MNHNS and CDR2 is SASEGT in the germline V gene. The CDR3 has 17 residues.

The V call is TRBV10-3, the J call TRBJ1-1; D remains unclear. The CDR3 covers 14 residues. V lost 6 bases, J lost 1 base, and 12 bases lay in between. CDR1 is ENHRY and CDR2 is SYGVKD in the germline V gene. CDR3 bases: TGTGCCATCAGGAGAAGGGAGACGAACACTGAAGCTTTCTTT. Its protein product is CAIRRRETNTEAFF.

The gene calls are TRBV9 and TRBJ1-1, with a tentative D call TRBD1 (6 bases). The V gene lost 4 bases and the J gene lost 1 base, with 11 bases spanning the gap. This CDR3 comprises 14 residues. Germline loops: CDR1 SGDLS, CDR2 YYNGEE. The CDR3 bases are TGTGCCAGCAGCTTCGGACAGAAGAACACTGAAGCTTTCTTT. As protein: CASSFGQKNTEAFF.

J is TRBJ2-1 and V is TRBV4-3; 7 bases map to TRBD2. The CDR3 has 17 amino acids. J gave up 5 bases and V 3 bases, and 13 bases lay outside the gene matches. From germline, CDR1 is LGHNA and CDR2 YSLEER. This CDR3 reads CASSQMRLAGSNNEQFF. For the CDR3, the DNA is TGCGCCAGCAGCCAGATGAGGTTAGCGGGTTCGAACAATGAGCAGTTCTTC.

The chain has TRBV19 and TRBJ1-5; possible D gene TRBD1, 6 bases. V was trimmed by 1 base and J by 2 bases, leaving 9 bases between them. CDR3 length: 15 amino acids. Germline CDR1 and CDR2: LNHDA and SQIVND (reference sequence). CDR3 DNA: TGTGCCAGTAGTATAGGGGCAGGGGGCAATCAGCCCCAGCATTTT. Translated: CASSIGAGGNQPQHF.